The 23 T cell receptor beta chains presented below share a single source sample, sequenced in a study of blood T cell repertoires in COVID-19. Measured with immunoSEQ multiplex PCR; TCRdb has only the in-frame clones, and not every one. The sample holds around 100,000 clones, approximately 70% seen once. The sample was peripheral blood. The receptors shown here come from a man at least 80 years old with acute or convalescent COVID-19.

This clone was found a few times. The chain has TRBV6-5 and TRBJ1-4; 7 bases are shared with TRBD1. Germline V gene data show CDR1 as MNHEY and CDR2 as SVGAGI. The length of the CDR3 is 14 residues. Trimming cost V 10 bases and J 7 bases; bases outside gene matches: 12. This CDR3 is CATSGVRGSEKLFF. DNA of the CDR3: TGTGCCACCAGCGGAGTCAGGGGGAGTGAAAAACTGTTTTTT.

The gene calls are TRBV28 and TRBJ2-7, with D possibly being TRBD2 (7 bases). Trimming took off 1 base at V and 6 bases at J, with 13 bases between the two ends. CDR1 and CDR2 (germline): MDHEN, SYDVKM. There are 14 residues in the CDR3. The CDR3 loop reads CASSLSGRGFEQYF. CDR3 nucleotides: TGTGCCAGCAGTTTATCAGGGAGGGGGTTCGAGCAGTACTTC.

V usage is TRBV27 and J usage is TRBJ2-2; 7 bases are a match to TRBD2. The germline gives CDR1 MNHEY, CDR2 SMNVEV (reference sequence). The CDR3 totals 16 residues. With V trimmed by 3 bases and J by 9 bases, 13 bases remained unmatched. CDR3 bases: TGTGCCAGCAGTTTTGTGCGGGAGTGGGGTACCCGGGAGCTGTTTTTT. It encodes CASSFVREWGTRELFF.

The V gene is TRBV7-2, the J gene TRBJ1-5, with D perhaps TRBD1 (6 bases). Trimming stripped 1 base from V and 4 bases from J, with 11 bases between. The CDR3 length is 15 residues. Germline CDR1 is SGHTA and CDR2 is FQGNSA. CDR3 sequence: CASSLVAGTNQPQHF. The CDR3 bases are TGTGCCAGCAGCTTAGTTGCAGGGACAAATCAGCCCCAGCATTTT.

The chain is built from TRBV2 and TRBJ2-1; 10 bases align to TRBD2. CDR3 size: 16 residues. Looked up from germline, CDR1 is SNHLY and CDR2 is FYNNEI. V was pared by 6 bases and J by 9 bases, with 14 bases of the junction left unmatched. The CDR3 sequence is CASRQYTSGKGGEQFF. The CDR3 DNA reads TGTGCCAGCAGGCAGTACACTAGCGGGAAAGGCGGTGAGCAGTTCTTC.

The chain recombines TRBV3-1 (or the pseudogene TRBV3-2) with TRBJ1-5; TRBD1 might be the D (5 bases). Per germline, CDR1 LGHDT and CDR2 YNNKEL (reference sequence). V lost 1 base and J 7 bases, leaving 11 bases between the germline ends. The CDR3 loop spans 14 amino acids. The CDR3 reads CASSQGRGTQPQHF. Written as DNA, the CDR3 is TGTGCCAGCAGCCAAGGGAGGGGCACCCAGCCCCAGCATTTT.

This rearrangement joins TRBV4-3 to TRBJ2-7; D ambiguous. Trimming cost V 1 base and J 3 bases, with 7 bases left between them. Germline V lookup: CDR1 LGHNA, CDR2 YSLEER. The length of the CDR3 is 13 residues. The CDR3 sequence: CASSQGRDYEQYF. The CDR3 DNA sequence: TGCGCCAGCAGCCAAGGTCGCGACTACGAGCAGTACTTC.

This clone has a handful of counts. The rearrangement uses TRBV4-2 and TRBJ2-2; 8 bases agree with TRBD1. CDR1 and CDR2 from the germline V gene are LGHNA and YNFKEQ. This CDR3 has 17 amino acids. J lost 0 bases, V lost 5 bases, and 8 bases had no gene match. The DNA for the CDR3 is TGTGCCAGCAGCAGCGAAGCAGGGGGCCCGAACACCGGGGAGCTGTTTTTT. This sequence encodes CASSSEAGGPNTGELFF.

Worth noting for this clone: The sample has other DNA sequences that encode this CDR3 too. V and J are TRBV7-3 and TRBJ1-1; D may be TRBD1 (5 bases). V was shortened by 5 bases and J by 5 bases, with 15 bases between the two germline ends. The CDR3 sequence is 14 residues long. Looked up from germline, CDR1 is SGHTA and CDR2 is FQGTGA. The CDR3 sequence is CASSLGGAGTEAFF. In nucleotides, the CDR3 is TGTGCCAGCAGCCTTGGAGGGGCCGGAACTGAAGCTTTCTTT.

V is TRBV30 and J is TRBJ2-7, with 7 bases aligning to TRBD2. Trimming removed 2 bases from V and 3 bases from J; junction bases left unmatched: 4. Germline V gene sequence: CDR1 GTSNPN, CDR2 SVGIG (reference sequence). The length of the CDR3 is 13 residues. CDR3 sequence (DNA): TGTGCCTGGAGTAAAGGGACTAACTACGAGCAGTACTTC. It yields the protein CAWSKGTNYEQYF.

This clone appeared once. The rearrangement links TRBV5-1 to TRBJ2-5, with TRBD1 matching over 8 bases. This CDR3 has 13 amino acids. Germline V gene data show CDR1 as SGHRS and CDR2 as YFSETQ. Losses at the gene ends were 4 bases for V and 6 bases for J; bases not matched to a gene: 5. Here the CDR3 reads CASSPDRAKTQYF. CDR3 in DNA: TGCGCCAGCAGCCCGGACAGGGCCAAGACCCAGTACTTC.

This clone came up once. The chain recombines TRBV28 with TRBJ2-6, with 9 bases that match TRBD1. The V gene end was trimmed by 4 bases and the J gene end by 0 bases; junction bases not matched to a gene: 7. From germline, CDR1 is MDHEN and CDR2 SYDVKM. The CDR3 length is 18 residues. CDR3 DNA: TGTGCCAGCAGTTCCCCGGGACAGGGATTCTCTGGGGCCAACGTCCTGACTTTC. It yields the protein CASSSPGQGFSGANVLTF.

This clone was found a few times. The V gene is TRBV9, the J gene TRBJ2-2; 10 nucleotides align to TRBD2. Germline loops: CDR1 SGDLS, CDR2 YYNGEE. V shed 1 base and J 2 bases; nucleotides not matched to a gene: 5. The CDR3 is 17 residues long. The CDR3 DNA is TGTGCCAGCAGCGTATCTAGCGGGAGTACTAACACCGGGGAGCTGTTTTTT. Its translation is CASSVSSGSTNTGELFF.

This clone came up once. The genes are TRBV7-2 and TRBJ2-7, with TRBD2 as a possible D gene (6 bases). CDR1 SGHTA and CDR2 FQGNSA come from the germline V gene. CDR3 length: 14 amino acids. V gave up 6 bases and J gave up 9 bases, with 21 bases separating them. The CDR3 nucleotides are TGTGCCAGCAGTCGCGGGACGACGAGCGGTGGGCAGTACTTC. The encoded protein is CASSRGTTSGGQYF.

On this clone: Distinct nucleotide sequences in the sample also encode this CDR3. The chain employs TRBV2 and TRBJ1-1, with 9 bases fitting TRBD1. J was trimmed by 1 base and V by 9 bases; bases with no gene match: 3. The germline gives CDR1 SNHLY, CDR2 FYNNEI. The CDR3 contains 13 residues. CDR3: CASTQGANTEAFF. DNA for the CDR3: TGTGCCAGTACACAGGGGGCGAACACTGAAGCTTTCTTT.

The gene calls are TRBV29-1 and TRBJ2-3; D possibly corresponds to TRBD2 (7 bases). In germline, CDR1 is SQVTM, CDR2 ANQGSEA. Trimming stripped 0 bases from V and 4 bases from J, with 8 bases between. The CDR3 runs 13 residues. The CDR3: CSVEEGGPDTQYF. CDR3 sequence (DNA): TGCAGCGTTGAAGAGGGGGGGCCAGATACGCAGTATTTT.

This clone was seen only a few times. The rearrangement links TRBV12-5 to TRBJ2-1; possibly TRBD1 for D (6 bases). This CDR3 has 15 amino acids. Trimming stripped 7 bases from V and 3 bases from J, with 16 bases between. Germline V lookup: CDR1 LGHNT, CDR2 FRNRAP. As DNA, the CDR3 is TGTGCTAGTGCCCCAGGGGATAGCCACTACAATGAGCAGTTCTTC. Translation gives CASAPGDSHYNEQFF.

CDR3 loop: CASSHALGGTSKHEQYF. CDR3 nucleotide sequence: TGTGCCAGCAGCCACGCACTTGGAGGGACTAGCAAACACGAGCAGTACTTC. The chain couples TRBV3-1 (or the pseudogene TRBV3-2) to TRBJ2-7, with 9 nucleotides matching TRBD2. J lost 5 bases, V lost 3 bases, and 14 bases had no gene match. The length of the CDR3 is 17 residues. The germline gives CDR1 LGHDT, CDR2 YNNKEL (reference sequence).

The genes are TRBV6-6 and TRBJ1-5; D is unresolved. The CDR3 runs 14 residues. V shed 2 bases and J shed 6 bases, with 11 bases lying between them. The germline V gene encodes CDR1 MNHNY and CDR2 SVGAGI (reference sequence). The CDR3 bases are TGTGCCAGCAGTTACAGCGGGATGGGTCAGCCCCAGCATTTT. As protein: CASSYSGMGQPQHF.

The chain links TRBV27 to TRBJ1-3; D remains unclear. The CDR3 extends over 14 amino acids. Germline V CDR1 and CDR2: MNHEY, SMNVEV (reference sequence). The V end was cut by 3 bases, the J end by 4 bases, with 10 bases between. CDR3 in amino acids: CASSFAMRGNTIYF. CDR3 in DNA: TGTGCCAGCAGTTTCGCGATGAGGGGAAACACCATATATTTT.

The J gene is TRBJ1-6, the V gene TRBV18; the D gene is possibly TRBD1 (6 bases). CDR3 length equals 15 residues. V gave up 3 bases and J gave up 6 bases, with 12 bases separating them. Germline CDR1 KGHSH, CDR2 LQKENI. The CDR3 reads CASSPSQGGNSPLHF. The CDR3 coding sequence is TGTGCCAGCTCACCGTCACAGGGTGGTAATTCACCCCTCCACTTT.

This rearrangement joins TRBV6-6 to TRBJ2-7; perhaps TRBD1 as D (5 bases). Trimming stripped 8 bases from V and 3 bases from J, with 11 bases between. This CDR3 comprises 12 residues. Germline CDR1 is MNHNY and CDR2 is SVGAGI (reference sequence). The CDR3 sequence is CASSPTDYEQYF. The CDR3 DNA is TGTGCCAGCTCACCGACAGACTACGAGCAGTACTTC.

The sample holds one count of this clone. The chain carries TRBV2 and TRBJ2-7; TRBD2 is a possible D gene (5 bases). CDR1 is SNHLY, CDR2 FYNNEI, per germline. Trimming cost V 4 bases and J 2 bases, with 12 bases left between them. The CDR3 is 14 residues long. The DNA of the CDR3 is TGTGCCAGCAGTGTCTCGGGAACTACCTACGAGCAGTACTTC. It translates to CASSVSGTTYEQYF.